The clone carrying this T cell receptor (beta chain) was observed a few times. TCRdb fed the RT-PCR reads into MiXCR, producing one record per CDR3 protein. The data show 150,000 to 200,000 distinct CDR3 sequences, around 30% seen once. The CDR3 contains 14 residues. Trimming left V 2 bases short and J 7 bases short, with 14 bases between. From germline, CDR1 is KGHSH and CDR2 LQKENI. This sample is part of a study of patients and donors after allogeneic stem cell transplantation. The sample comprised blood, either unsorted or a sorted T cell fraction (not recorded which). V and J are TRBV18 and TRBJ1-2; D is perhaps TRBD1 (5 bases). The TCR comes from a human donor who was either an allogeneic HSCT recipient or a stem cell or donor lymphocyte infusion donor (not recorded which). It is not recorded whose cells these are; they may come from a transplant donor. As DNA, the CDR3 is TGTGCCAGCTCACCATTACAGGACCTTGGTGGCTACACCTTC. It yields the protein CASSPLQDLGGYTF.